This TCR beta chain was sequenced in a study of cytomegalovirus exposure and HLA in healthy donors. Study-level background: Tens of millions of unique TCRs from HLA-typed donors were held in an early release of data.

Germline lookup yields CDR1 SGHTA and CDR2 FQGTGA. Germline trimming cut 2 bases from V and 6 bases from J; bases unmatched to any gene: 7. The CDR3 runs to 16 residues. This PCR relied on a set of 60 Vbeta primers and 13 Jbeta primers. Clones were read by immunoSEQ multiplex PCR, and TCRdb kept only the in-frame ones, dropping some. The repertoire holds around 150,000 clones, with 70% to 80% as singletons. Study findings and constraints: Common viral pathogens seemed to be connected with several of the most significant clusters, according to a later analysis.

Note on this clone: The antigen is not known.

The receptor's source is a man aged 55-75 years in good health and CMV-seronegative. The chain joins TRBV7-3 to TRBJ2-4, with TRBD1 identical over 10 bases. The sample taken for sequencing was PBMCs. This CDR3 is CASSLGDRGTGNIQYF. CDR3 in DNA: TGTGCCAGCAGCTTAGGGGACAGGGGTACTGGAAACATTCAGTACTTC.